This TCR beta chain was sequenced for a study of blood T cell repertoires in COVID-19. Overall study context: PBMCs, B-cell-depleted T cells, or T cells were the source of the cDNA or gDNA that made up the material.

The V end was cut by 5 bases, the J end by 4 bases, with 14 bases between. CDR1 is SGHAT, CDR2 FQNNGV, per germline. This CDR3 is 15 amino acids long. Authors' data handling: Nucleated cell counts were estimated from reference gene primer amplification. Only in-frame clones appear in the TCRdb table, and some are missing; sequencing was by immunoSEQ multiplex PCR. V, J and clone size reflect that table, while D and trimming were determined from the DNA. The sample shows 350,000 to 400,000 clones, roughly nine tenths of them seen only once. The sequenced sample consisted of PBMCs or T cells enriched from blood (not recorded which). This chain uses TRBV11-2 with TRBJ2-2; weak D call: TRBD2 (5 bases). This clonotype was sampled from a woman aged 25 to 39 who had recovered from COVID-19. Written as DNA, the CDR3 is TGTGCCAGCAGCCTAATCCGCGCGGGCACCGGGGAGCTGTTTTTT. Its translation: CASSLIRAGTGELFF.